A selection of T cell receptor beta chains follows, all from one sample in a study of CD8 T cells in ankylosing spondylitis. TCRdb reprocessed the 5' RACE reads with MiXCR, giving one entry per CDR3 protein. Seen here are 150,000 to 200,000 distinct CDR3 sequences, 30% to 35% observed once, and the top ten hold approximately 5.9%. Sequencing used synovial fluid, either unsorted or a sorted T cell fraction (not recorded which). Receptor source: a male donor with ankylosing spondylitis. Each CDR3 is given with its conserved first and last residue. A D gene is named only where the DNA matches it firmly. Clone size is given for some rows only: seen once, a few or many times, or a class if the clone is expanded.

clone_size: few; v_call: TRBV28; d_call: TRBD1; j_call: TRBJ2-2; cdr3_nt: TGTGCCAGCAGTGTCCCCCGGGACAGGGCTGTCGGGGAGCTGTTTTTT; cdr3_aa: CASSVPRDRAVGELFF
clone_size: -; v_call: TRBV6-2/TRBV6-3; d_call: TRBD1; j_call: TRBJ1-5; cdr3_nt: TGTGCCAGCAGTTCCGACAGGGAAGGGCAGCCCCAGCATTTT; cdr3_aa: CASSSDREGQPQHF
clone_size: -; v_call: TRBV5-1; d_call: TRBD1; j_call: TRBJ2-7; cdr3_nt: TGCGCCAGCAGTCCAGGGACAGGGGCCGTTACATTCTACGAGCAGTACTTC; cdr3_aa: CASSPGTGAVTFYEQYF
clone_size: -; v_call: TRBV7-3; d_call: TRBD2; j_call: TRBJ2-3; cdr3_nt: TGTGCCAGCAGCCCCCGGAGGCGGGGGGAAACAGATACGCAGTATTTT; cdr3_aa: CASSPRRRGETDTQYF
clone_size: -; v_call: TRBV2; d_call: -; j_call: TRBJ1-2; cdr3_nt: TGTGCCAGCAGACCCGAAGCTAACTATGGCTACACCTTC; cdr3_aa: CASRPEANYGYTF
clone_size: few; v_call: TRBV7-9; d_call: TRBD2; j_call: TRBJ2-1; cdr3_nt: TGTGCCAGCAGCGTGAGCGGGGACCTGCTCTACAATGAGCAGTTCTTC; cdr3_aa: CASSVSGDLLYNEQFF
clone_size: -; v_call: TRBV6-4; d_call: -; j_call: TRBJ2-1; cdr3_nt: TGTGCCAGCAGCTACAGCTCTAACAATGAGCAGTTCTTC; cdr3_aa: CASSYSSNNEQFF
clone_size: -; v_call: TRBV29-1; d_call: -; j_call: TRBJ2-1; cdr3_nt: TGCAGCGCCCGGGGGCGCGGGCCCCGAGCCTACAATGAGCAGTTCTTC; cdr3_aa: CSARGRGPRAYNEQFF
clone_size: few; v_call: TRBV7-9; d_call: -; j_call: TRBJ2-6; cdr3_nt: TGTGCCAGCAGCTTAAGTGGTGGGGCCAACGTCCTGACTTTC; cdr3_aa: CASSLSGGANVLTF
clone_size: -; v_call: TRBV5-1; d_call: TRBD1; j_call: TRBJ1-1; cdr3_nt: TGCGCCAGCAGTCCCGGGACAGGGTGGGGACCTGAAGCTTTCTTT; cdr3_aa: CASSPGTGWGPEAFF
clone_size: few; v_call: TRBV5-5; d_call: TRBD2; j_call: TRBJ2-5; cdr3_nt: TGTGCCAGCAGCTTGCTAGCGGGGGGGCGAGAGACCCAGTACTTC; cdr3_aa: CASSLLAGGRETQYF
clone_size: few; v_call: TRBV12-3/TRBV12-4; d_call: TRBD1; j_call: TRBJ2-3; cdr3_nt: TGTGCCAGCAGTTTGGGCTGGACAGGGCGGCGTAACACAGATACGCAGTATTTT; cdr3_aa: CASSLGWTGRRNTDTQYF
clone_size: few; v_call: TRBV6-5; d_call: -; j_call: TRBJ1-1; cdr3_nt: TGTGCCAGCAGTTACTTGGGGTTGGACACTGAAGCTTTCTTT; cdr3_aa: CASSYLGLDTEAFF
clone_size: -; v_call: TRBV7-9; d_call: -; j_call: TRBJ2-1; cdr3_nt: TGTGCCAGCAGCTTAGTGGGGGCCGTGAAAGATGAGCAGTTCTTC; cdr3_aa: CASSLVGAVKDEQFF
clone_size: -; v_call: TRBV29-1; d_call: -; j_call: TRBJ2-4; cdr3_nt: TGCAGCGTTGAGGGGGGCGTGGGGGCGGACATTCAGTACTTC; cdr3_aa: CSVEGGVGADIQYF
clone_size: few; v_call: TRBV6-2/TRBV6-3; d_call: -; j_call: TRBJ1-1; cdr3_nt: TGTGCCAGCAGAAATCACCCGAACACTGAAGCTTTCTTT; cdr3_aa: CASRNHPNTEAFF
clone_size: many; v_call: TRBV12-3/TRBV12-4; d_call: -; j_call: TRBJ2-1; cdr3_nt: TGTGCCAGCAGTTTTAGGGCAGGGGACAATGAGCAGTTCTTC; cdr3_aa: CASSFRAGDNEQFF
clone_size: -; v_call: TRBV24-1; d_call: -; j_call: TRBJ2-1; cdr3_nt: TGTGCCACCACCGGGACTTTGGGCAATGAGCAGTTCTTC; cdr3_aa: CATTGTLGNEQFF
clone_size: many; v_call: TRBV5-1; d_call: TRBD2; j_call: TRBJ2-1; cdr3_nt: TGCGCCAGCAGCTTGGGGGTAGCGGGGGGTTCCGTGGGGCAGTTCTTC; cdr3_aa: CASSLGVAGGSVGQFF
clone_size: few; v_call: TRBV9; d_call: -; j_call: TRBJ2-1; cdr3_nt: TGTGCCAGCAGCGCCCGGGACGGGAGCGAACTGGGCTCCTACAATGAGCAGTTCTTC; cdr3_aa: CASSARDGSELGSYNEQFF
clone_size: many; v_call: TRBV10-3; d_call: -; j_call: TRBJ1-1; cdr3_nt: TGTGCCGTCCAACAGGGAGCTGAAGCTTTCTTT; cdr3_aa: CAVQQGAEAFF
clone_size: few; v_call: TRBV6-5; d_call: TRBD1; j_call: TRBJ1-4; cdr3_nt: TGTGCCAGCAGTTACGGGACAGGGGGCGCGGGGGAAAAACTGTTTTTT; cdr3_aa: CASSYGTGGAGEKLFF
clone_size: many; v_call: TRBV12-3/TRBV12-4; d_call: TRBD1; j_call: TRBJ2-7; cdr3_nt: TGTGCCAGCAGTCCCTTGGGGGGACAGGGGAACGAGCAGTACTTC; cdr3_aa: CASSPLGGQGNEQYF
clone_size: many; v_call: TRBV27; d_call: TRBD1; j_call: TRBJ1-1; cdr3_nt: TGTGCCAGCAGTAACCGCGGGACAGCGAACACTGAAGCTTTCTTT; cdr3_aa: CASSNRGTANTEAFF
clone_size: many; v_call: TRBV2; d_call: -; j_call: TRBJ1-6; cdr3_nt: TGTGCCAGCAGTGGACAATATTCACCCCTCCACTTT; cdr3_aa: CASSGQYSPLHF
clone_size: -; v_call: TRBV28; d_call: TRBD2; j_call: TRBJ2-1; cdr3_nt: TGTGCCAGCAGTTTCCCCCATGGGACTAGTGAGGGGGATGAGCAGTTCTTC; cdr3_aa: CASSFPHGTSEGDEQFF
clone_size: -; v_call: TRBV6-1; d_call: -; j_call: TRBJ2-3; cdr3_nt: TGTGCCAGCACCTTGGCGGGACACACAGATACGCAGTATTTT; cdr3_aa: CASTLAGHTDTQYF
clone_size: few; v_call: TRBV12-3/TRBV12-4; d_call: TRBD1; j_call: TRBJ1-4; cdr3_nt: TGTGCCAGCAGTCCCCCGACAGGGGGTAATGAAAAACTGTTTTTT; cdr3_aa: CASSPPTGGNEKLFF
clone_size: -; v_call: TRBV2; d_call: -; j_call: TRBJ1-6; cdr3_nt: TGTGCCAGCAGGACGGGGTTCTATAATTCACCCCTCCACTTT; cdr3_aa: CASRTGFYNSPLHF
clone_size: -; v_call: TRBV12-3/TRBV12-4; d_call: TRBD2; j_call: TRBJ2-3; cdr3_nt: TGTGCCAGCAGTCTGACTAGCGCACTTCTCACAGATACGCAGTATTTT; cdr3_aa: CASSLTSALLTDTQYF
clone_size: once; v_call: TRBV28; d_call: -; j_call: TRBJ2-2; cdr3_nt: TGTGCCAGCCGGGAGGGGGAGCTGTTTTTT; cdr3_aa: CASREGELFF
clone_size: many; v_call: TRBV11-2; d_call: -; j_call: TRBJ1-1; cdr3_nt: TGTGCCAGCAGCTCCCCACGACAAATTTGGGCCCGGAACACTGAAGCTTTCTTT; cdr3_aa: CASSSPRQIWARNTEAFF
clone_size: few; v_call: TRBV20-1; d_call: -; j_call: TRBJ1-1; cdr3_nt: TGCAGTGCCCCAACTCCGGCCGGGGAGGCTTTCTTT; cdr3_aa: CSAPTPAGEAFF
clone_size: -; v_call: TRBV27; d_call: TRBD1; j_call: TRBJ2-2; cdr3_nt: TGTGCCAGCGGGAAACAGGGGGCCGGGAACACCGGGGAGCTGTTTTTT; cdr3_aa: CASGKQGAGNTGELFF
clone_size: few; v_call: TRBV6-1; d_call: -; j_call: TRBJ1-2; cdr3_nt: TGTGCCTGCCGAGGGGGGTTGAACTATGGCTACACCTTC; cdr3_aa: CACRGGLNYGYTF
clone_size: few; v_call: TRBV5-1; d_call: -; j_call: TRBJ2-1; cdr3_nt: TGCGCCAGCAGCCCAGGACAGACTTCAATTACGAGCTCCTACAATGAGCAGTTCTTC; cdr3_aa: CASSPGQTSITSSYNEQFF
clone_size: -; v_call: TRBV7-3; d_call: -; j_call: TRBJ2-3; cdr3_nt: TGTGCCAGCAGCCAGGGCGGGATGACAGATACGCAGTATTTT; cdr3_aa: CASSQGGMTDTQYF
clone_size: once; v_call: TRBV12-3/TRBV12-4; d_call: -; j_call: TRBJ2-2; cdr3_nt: TGTGCCAGCAGTTTAGTAGGTTGGACCGGGGAGCTGTTTTTT; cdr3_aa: CASSLVGWTGELFF
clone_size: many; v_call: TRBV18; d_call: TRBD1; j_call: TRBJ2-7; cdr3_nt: TGTGCCAGCTCACCACCCGGTAGGGGCCAGGGGGCCGTCTACGAGCAGTACTTC; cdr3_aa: CASSPPGRGQGAVYEQYF
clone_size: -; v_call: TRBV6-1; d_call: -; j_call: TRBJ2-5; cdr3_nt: TGTGCCAGCAGGAGCCAGGGCCTATCCGTGGAGACCCAGTACTTC; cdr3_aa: CASRSQGLSVETQYF
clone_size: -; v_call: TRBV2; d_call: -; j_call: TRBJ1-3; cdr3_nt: TGTGCCACCGCATGGAGCTCTGGAAACACCATATATTTT; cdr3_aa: CATAWSSGNTIYF
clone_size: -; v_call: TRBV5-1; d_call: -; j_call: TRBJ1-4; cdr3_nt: TGCGCCAGCAGCTTTGAGGGTAACAATGAAAAACTGTTTTTT; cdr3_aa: CASSFEGNNEKLFF
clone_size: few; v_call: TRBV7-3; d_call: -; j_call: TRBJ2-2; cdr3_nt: TGTGCCAGCAGCTTAACGGCGCAGCACACCGGGGAGCTGTTTTTT; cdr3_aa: CASSLTAQHTGELFF
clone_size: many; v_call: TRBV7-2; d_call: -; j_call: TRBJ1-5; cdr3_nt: TGTGCCAGCAGCCCGTATTATAGCAATCAGCCCCAGCATTTT; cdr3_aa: CASSPYYSNQPQHF
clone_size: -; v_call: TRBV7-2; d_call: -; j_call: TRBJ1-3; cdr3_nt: TGTGCCAGCAGCTTGGTGGGGTTACCGGCCTCTGGAAACACCATATATTTT; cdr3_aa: CASSLVGLPASGNTIYF
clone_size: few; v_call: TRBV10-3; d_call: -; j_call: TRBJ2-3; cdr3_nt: TGTGCCATCAGTGGGGGCGCCACAGATACGCAGTATTTT; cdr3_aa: CAISGGATDTQYF
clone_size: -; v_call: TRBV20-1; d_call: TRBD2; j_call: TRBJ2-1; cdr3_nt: TGCAGTGCTGCCCCCCAGCGGGGGGGTGCCTACAATGAGCAGTTCTTC; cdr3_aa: CSAAPQRGGAYNEQFF
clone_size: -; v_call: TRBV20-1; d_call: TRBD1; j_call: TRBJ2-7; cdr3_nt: TGCAGCGGGAGGACAGGGGGAAAGGACGAGCAGTACTTC; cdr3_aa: CSGRTGGKDEQYF
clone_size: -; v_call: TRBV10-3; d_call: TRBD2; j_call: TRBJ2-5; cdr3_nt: TGTGCCATCGCGGGGGGGTACCAAGAGACCCAGTACTTC; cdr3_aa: CAIAGGYQETQYF
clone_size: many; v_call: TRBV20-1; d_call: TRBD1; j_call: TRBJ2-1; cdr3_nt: TGCAGTGCTAGAAGAGTCATCCCGGGACAGGGGGCCTACAATGAGCAGTTCTTC; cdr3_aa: CSARRVIPGQGAYNEQFF
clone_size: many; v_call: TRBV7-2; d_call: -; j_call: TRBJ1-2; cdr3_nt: TGTGCCAGCAGCCCCCGGAACTATGGCTACACCTTC; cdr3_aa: CASSPRNYGYTF
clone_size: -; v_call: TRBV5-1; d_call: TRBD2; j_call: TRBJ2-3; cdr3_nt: TGCGCCAGCAGCGGAACCGGGACTAGCTTTGATACGCAGTATTTT; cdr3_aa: CASSGTGTSFDTQYF
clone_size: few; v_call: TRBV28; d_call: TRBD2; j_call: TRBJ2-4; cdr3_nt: TGTGCCAGCAGGGGAGGACTAGCGGGAGACCCTACTCTAGCCAAAAACATTCAGTACTTC; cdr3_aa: CASRGGLAGDPTLAKNIQYF
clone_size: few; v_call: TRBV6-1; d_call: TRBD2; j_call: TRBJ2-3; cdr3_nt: TGTGCCACCTCAGCGGGAGGGCCTAGCACAGATACGCAGTATTTT; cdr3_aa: CATSAGGPSTDTQYF
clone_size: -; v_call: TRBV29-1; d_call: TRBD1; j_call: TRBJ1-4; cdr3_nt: TGCAGCGTTGAAGATGGGCTGGGACAGGGGTATGAAAAACTGTTTTTT; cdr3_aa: CSVEDGLGQGYEKLFF
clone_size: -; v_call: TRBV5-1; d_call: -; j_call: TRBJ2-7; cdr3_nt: TGCGCCAGCAGCTCCTGGACAGATCTCTACGAGCAGTACTTC; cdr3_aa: CASSSWTDLYEQYF
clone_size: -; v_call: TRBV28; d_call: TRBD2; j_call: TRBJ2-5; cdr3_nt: TGTGCCAGCAGTTTAATGACTAGCGGAGAACAAGAGACCCAGTACTTC; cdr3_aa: CASSLMTSGEQETQYF